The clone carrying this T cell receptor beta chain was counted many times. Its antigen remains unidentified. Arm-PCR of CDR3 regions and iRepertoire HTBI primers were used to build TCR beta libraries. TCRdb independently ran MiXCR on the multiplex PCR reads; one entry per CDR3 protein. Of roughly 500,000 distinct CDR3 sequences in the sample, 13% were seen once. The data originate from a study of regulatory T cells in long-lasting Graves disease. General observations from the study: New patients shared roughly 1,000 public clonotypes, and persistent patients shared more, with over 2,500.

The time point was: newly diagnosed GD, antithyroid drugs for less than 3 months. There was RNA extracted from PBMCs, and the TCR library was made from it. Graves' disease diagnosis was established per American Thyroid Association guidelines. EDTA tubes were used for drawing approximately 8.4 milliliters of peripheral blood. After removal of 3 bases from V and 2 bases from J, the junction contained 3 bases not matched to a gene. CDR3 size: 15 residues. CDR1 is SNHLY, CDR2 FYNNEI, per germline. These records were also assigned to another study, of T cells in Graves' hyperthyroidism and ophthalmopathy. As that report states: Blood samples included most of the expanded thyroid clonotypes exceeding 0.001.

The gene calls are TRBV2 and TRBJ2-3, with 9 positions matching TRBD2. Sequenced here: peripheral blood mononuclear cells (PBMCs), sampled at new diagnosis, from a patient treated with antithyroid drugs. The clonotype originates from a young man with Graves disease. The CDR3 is CASSDQREVTDTQYF. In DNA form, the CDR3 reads TGTGCCAGCAGTGACCAGCGGGAGGTCACAGATACGCAGTATTTT. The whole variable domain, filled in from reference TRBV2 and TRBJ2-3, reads EPEVTQTPSHQVTQMGQEVILRCVPISNHLYFYWYRQILGQKVEFLVSFYNNEISEKSEIFDDQFSVERPDGSNFTLKIRSTKLEDSAMYFCASSDQREVTDTQYFGPGTRLTVL.